The 5 T cell receptor beta chains in this list originate from one sample, sequenced in a study of blood T cell repertoires in COVID-19. TCRdb's copy holds only in-frame clones and misses some; the assay was immunoSEQ multiplex PCR. The table shows around 230,000 clones, with under 90% occurring only once. Material for sequencing was peripheral blood. These receptors were obtained from a middle-aged man with COVID-19, enrolled during active disease.

V usage is TRBV7-6 and J usage is TRBJ2-2; 12 bases align to TRBD2. CDR3 length: 16 amino acids. Germline V gives CDR1 SGHVS, CDR2 FNYEAQ. After removal of 2 bases from V and 4 bases from J, the junction contained 2 bases not matched to a gene. The CDR3 region is CASSLLAGGRTGELFF. Here the CDR3 DNA reads TGTGCCAGCAGCTTACTAGCGGGGGGGCGCACCGGGGAGCTGTTTTTT.

This chain connects TRBV7-8 to TRBJ1-3, with 7 bases lining up with TRBD1. V lost 5 bases and J lost 5; bases outside the gene matches: 6. The CDR3 has 14 residues. Germline CDR1 SGHVS, CDR2 FQNEAQ. In nucleotides, the CDR3 is TGTGCCAGCAGCCCCGACAGGGTTAGAAACACCATATATTTT. Protein product: CASSPDRVRNTIYF.

The chain has TRBV5-1 and TRBJ2-7; 8 nucleotides line up with TRBD1. Trimming took 6 bases from V and 2 from J; bases not matched to a gene: 7. The CDR3 sequence is 14 residues long. Germline values: CDR1 SGHRS, CDR2 YFSETQ. CDR3 loop: CASNSGTGTYEQYF. The CDR3, as DNA: TGCGCCAGCAACTCCGGGACAGGAACCTACGAGCAGTACTTC.

The chain uses TRBV7-9 and TRBJ1-3; tentative D call: TRBD1 (5 bases). V dropped 1 base and J dropped 3 bases, with 10 bases sitting between them. CDR1 SEHNR and CDR2 FQNEAQ come from the germline V gene (reference sequence). The CDR3 is 15 amino acids. Here the CDR3 reads CASSLVGGSGNTIYF. CDR3 DNA: TGTGCCAGCAGCTTAGTCGGGGGAAGTGGAAACACCATATATTTT.

The J gene is TRBJ2-5, the V gene TRBV9; 13 nucleotides agree with TRBD2. The CDR3 runs to 17 residues. Trimming cost V 2 bases and J 4 bases; bases outside gene matches: 8. Germline CDR1 is SGDLS and CDR2 is YYNGEE. As DNA, the CDR3 is TGTGCCAGCAGCGTCCTAACTAGCGGGAGGGTCGGAGAGACCCAGTACTTC. Translated, it gives CASSVLTSGRVGETQYF.